Presented here are 25 T cell receptor beta chains from one specimen sequenced in a study of control samples from healthy donors and cancer patients. Sequenced by immunoSEQ multiplex PCR; TCRdb stores in-frame clones only, minus some. The sample has 110,000 to 150,000 clones, around 90% seen once; the top ten hold 4.9%. Sequencing was done on a sample of blood. Every receptor here comes from a young man in good health.

The chain joins TRBV4-3 to TRBJ1-5; D unclear. This CDR3 region has 15 residues. From germline, CDR1 is LGHNA and CDR2 YSLEER. V was pared by 4 bases and J by 6 bases, with 16 bases between. CDR3 residues: CASSPDYAAIQPQHF. DNA of the CDR3: TGCGCCAGCAGCCCGGACTACGCCGCGATTCAGCCCCAGCATTTT.

The genes are TRBV7-2 and TRBJ1-2; D not certain. The CDR3 sequence is 13 residues long. Trimming shortened V by 5 bases and J by 3 bases, and 10 bases separated the two germline ends. CDR1 is SGHTA, CDR2 FQGNSA, per germline. The CDR3 reads CASSLRVDYGYTF. CDR3 nucleotides: TGTGCCAGCAGCCTTAGGGTTGACTATGGCTACACCTTC. The complete variable domain, with remaining parts taken from reference TRBV7-2 and TRBJ1-2, reads GAGVSQSPSNKVTEKGKDVELRCDPISGHTALYWYRQSLGQGLEFLIYFQGNSAPDKSGLPSDRFSAERTGGSVSTLTIQRTQQEDSAVYLCASSLRVDYGYTFGSGTRLTVV.

The gene calls are TRBV7-2 and TRBJ2-3, with D possibly TRBD1 on 6 matching bases. The CDR3 totals 15 residues. Trimming pared 6 bases from V and 2 bases from J, leaving 15 bases between. CDR1 is SGHTA, CDR2 FQGNSA, per germline. The CDR3 sequence: CASSPQQGHTDTQYF. The CDR3 nucleotides read TGTGCCAGCAGTCCACAACAGGGACACACAGATACGCAGTATTTT.

This clone was counted once. The CDR3 nucleotides are TGTGCCAGCAGCCCGGGGCAGGGCTCCGGGACCCAGTACTTC. As protein: CASSPGQGSGTQYF. The rearrangement uses TRBV3-1 (or the pseudogene TRBV3-2) and TRBJ2-5; D is possibly TRBD1 or TRBD2 (5 bases each). The CDR3 is made up of 14 amino acids. Germline CDR1 reads LGHDT; CDR2 reads YNNKEL (reference sequence). V lost 4 bases to trimming and J lost 7 bases, with 16 bases between them.

The V gene is TRBV6-1, the J gene TRBJ2-7; D call uncertain. CDR3 length equals 14 residues. CDR1 MNHNS and CDR2 SASEGT come from the germline V gene. V lost 1 base and J 4 bases, leaving 11 bases between the germline ends. The CDR3 region is CASSEVPGRYEQYF. CDR3 DNA sequence: TGTGCCAGCAGTGAAGTTCCCGGGCGATACGAGCAGTACTTC.

This clone was found once. The chain carries TRBV5-4 and TRBJ1-2; 8 nucleotides match TRBD1. Germline trimming cut 6 bases from V and 2 bases from J; bases unmatched to any gene: 15. This CDR3 region has 17 residues. Germline values: CDR1 SGHNT, CDR2 YYREEE (reference sequence). The CDR3 loop is CASIPSAPGQGNYGYTF. The CDR3 DNA sequence: TGTGCCAGCATCCCGAGCGCCCCCGGACAGGGCAACTATGGCTACACCTTC.

This rearrangement joins TRBV7-6 to TRBJ2-7; D unclear. The CDR3 loop spans 17 amino acids. The V end lost 1 base, the J end lost 5 bases, and 21 bases lay between the germline ends. From germline, CDR1 is SGHVS and CDR2 FNYEAQ. DNA of the CDR3: TGTGCCAGCAGCTTAGTGCTACGCACAACACGCCTGGACGAGCAGTACTTC. Its protein product is CASSLVLRTTRLDEQYF.

The chain employs TRBV6-2 or TRBV6-3 and TRBJ2-7; 11 positions agree with TRBD2. The germline gives CDR1 MNHEY, CDR2 SVGEGT. Trimming took 6 bases from V and 0 from J; bases not matched to a gene: 13. This CDR3 region has 18 residues. Written as DNA, the CDR3 is TGTGCCAGCAGCCTACTGCCTAGCGGGAGGCCCGGCTCCTACGAGCAGTACTTC. Encoded protein: CASSLLPSGRPGSYEQYF.

This clone was detected only a few times. The chain carries TRBV6-6 and TRBJ2-1; 10 positions match TRBD2. Trimming took 7 bases from V and 5 from J; bases not matched to a gene: 8. The CDR3 totals 15 residues. Per the germline V gene, CDR1 is MNHNY and CDR2 is SVGAGI (reference sequence). CDR3: CASNHLAGAHNEQFF. CDR3 nucleotides: TGTGCCAGCAACCATCTAGCGGGGGCACACAATGAGCAGTTCTTC.

The rearrangement links TRBV6-5 to TRBJ1-4, with D possibly matching TRBD1 (5 bases). This CDR3 is built from 15 residues. The V end was cut by 6 bases, the J end by 7 bases, with 18 bases between. Germline assignment: CDR1 MNHEY and CDR2 SVGAGI. The CDR3 spells CASRAWGTVGEKLFF. The CDR3 DNA is TGTGCCAGCAGGGCCTGGGGGACGGTTGGTGAAAAACTGTTTTTT.

J is TRBJ2-3 and V is TRBV7-3, with D uncertain. Germline V CDR1 and CDR2: SGHTA, FQGTGA. The CDR3 contains 14 residues. The V gene lost 3 bases and the J gene lost 2 bases, with 9 bases spanning the gap. The CDR3 protein is CASSFGANTDTQYF. The CDR3 DNA is TGTGCCAGCAGCTTTGGCGCAAACACAGATACGCAGTATTTT.

V usage is TRBV5-6 and J usage is TRBJ1-3; D not certain. Germline V gene sequence: CDR1 SGHDT, CDR2 YYEEEE. Deletions cut 1 base from V and 3 bases from J, with 5 bases between. The CDR3 covers 13 residues. DNA of the CDR3: TGTGCCAGCAGCTTGCGGGGTGGAAACACCATATATTTT. Translated, it gives CASSLRGGNTIYF.

V usage is TRBV27 and J usage is TRBJ2-2, with D uncertain. This CDR3 region has 13 residues. Between the trimmed V and J ends, which lost 5 bases and 5 bases, there was a span of 9 bases. The germline gives CDR1 MNHEY, CDR2 SMNVEV (reference sequence). CDR3 in DNA: TGTGCCAGCAGTCCATACATGACCGGGGAGCTGTTTTTT. Residues: CASSPYMTGELFF.

This clone is a singleton in its sample. The J gene is TRBJ2-7, the V gene TRBV10-3; D is perhaps TRBD2 (5 bases). The CDR3 totals 13 residues. Trimming left V 8 bases short and J 5 bases short, with 16 bases between. The germline CDR1 and CDR2 sequences are ENHRY and SYGVKD. The CDR3 DNA reads as TGTGCCATCCAAGGCCGGGGAGAAAACGAGCAGTACTTC. Amino acids: CAIQGRGENEQYF.

The V call is TRBV27, the J call TRBJ1-6, with D uncertain. This CDR3 has 13 residues. V was clipped by 4 bases and J by 6 bases, with 7 bases between them. The germline gives CDR1 MNHEY, CDR2 SMNVEV (reference sequence). The CDR3 protein is CASSSMINSPLHF. In DNA, the CDR3 is TGTGCCAGCAGTTCCATGATTAATTCACCCCTCCACTTT.

This clone was counted once. V is TRBV6-5 and J is TRBJ2-7; TRBD1 might be the D (7 bases). The V gene's germline CDR1 is MNHEY and CDR2 SVGAGI. V was clipped by 7 bases and J by 5 bases, with 18 bases between them. CDR3 length: 14 amino acids. The DNA for the CDR3 is TGTGCCAGCACCAGGACAGGCGGGATCCACGAGCAGTACTTC. Residues: CASTRTGGIHEQYF.

The V and J genes are TRBV28 and TRBJ2-5; 7 nucleotides line up with TRBD1. Germline V CDR1 and CDR2: MDHEN, SYDVKM. The CDR3 has 16 amino acids. With V trimmed by 9 bases and J by 0 bases, 13 bases remained unmatched. This CDR3 reads CASSLGQGVNQETQYF. The CDR3 nucleotides are TGTGCCAGTTCACTGGGGCAGGGGGTAAACCAAGAGACCCAGTACTTC.

The rearrangement links TRBV10-3 to TRBJ2-3; 13 nucleotides align to TRBD2. Trimming cost V 8 bases and J 1 base; bases outside gene matches: 0. CDR1 and CDR2 from the germline V gene are ENHRY and SYGVKD. There are 14 residues in the CDR3. As DNA, the CDR3 is TGTGCCATCGGGACTAGCGGGGGCACAGATACGCAGTATTTT. It encodes CAIGTSGGTDTQYF.

Here the CDR3 DNA reads TGTGCCATCAGGGACCCGGTCTCGGAGACCCAGTACTTC. Amino acid sequence: CAIRDPVSETQYF. V and J are TRBV10-3 and TRBJ2-5, with unresolved D. CDR3 length: 13 residues. Trimming stripped 6 bases from V and 5 bases from J, with 13 bases between. Germline V CDR1 and CDR2: ENHRY, SYGVKD.

V usage is TRBV15 and J usage is TRBJ1-1; maybe TRBD1 (6 bases). Looked up from germline, CDR1 is LNHNV and CDR2 is YYDKDF (reference sequence). Trimming removed 1 base at V and 1 base at J, with 13 bases between. The CDR3 has 16 amino acids. The CDR3 loop reads CATSRGNRVGNTEAFF. DNA of the CDR3: TGTGCCACCAGCAGAGGAAACAGGGTGGGGAACACTGAAGCTTTCTTT.

The rearrangement uses TRBV24-1 and TRBJ2-7; 9 nucleotides match TRBD1. This CDR3 is 15 amino acids long. The V and J ends lost 3 bases and 3 bases, in that order; junction bases with no gene match: 5. From germline, CDR1 is KGHDR and CDR2 SFDVKD. Here the CDR3 reads CATSDPGTGLYEQYF. The CDR3 DNA reads TGTGCCACCAGTGATCCCGGGACAGGGCTCTACGAGCAGTACTTC.

The chain joins TRBV14 to TRBJ2-6, with D maybe TRBD1 (6 bases). In germline, CDR1 is SGHDN, CDR2 FVKESK. Deletions cut 6 bases from V and 4 bases from J, with 13 bases between. The CDR3 runs 15 residues. Written as DNA, the CDR3 is TGTGCCAGCAGTTTACAGGGTTCCGGGGCCAACGTCCTGACTTTC. It codes for CASSLQGSGANVLTF.

Written as DNA, the CDR3 is TGTGCCAGCAGCTTAACGGGCCCCCGGGAGGCGGGGGAGACCCAGTACTTC. Translating gives CASSLTGPREAGETQYF. The chain uses TRBV7-3 and TRBJ2-5; TRBD2 matches 7 bases. Germline assignment: CDR1 SGHTA and CDR2 FQGTGA. The ends lost 0 bases at V and 5 bases at J; junction bases unmatched: 12. The CDR3 runs 17 residues.

The V and J genes are TRBV7-7 and TRBJ2-5; perhaps TRBD2 as D (6 bases). V was trimmed by 5 bases and J by 0 bases, leaving 13 bases between them. This CDR3 is 15 amino acids long. Germline CDR1 SSHAT, CDR2 FNYEAQ (reference sequence). The DNA for the CDR3 is TGTGCCAGCAGCCGTGGCGGGACGTACCAAGAGACCCAGTACTTC. Encoded protein: CASSRGGTYQETQYF.

This clone was detected only once. The chain couples TRBV7-3 to TRBJ2-3, with 11 bases that match TRBD2. This CDR3 comprises 16 residues. After removal of 1 base from V and 5 bases from J, the junction contained 5 bases not matched to a gene. CDR1 and CDR2 (germline): SGHTA, FQGTGA. The CDR3 bases are TGTGCCAGCAGCTTAATGGGGACTAGCGGAGTAGATACGCAGTATTTT. It is translated as CASSLMGTSGVDTQYF.